The 32 T cell receptor beta chains given below trace back to one sample, sequenced in a study of high-grade serous ovarian cancer treatment subgroups (dated by TCRdb to 2020 to 2023). Receptor amplification or capture employed the immunoSEQ multiplex PCR assay. TCRdb mirrors the immuneACCESS table, restricted to in-frame sequences. Some clones are absent from its copies; in checked studies, under half trace to an unresolved V gene, and the reason for the others is unknown. The sample table contains 15,000 to 20,000 clones; only one count was recorded for around 79% of them. 5% to 8% of the sample is in the top ten clones. Tumor samples were obtained before definitive surgery or chemotherapy. The sequencing input was tumor tissue. The receptors come from a human donor with high-grade serous ovarian cancer.

The chain has TRBV4-1 and TRBJ2-7; D may be TRBD2 (5 bases). The V end was cut by 2 bases, the J end by 2 bases, with 10 bases between. This CDR3 spans 14 amino acids. Germline CDR1 and CDR2: MGHRA and YSYEKL. The chain's CDR3 is CASSQLREPYEQYF. The CDR3 coding sequence is TGCGCCAGCAGCCAACTCCGGGAACCCTACGAGCAGTACTTC.

The chain uses TRBV7-9 and TRBJ2-7; a weak D match, TRBD2 (5 bases). Trimming took 2 bases from V and 0 from J, leaving 8 bases between them. This CDR3 is built from 14 residues. CDR1 SEHNR and CDR2 FQNEAQ come from the germline V gene (reference sequence). The CDR3 DNA reads TGTGCCAGCAGCTTAAGAGGGATCTCCTACGAGCAGTACTTC. This sequence encodes CASSLRGISYEQYF.

The chain carries TRBV4-3 and TRBJ2-1; 12 bases agree with TRBD2. The V gene's germline CDR1 is LGHNA and CDR2 YSLEER. J lost 7 bases, V lost 1 base, and 5 bases had no gene match. CDR3 length: 16 amino acids. As DNA, the CDR3 is TGCGCCAGCAGCCAAGGGACTAGCGGGAATTGGAATGAGCAGTTCTTC. It codes for CASSQGTSGNWNEQFF.

The rearrangement uses TRBV5-4 and TRBJ2-7, with 13 positions matching TRBD2. J gave up 2 bases and V 3 bases, and 5 bases lay outside the gene matches. Per the germline V gene, CDR1 is SGHNT and CDR2 is YYREEE (reference sequence). The length of the CDR3 is 16 residues. The CDR3 DNA reads as TGTGCCAGCAGCTGGGGACTAGCGGGACCTACCTACGAGCAGTACTTC. Translating gives CASSWGLAGPTYEQYF.

This chain connects TRBV21-1 to TRBJ1-5. TRBV21-1 has pseudogene status. This CDR3 region has 15 residues. CDR3 sequence: CASSKEASSNQPQHF. CDR3 DNA sequence: TGTGCCAGCAGCAAAGAGGCTTCTAGCAATCAGCCCCAGCATTTT.

This chain uses TRBV19 with TRBJ1-2, with D uncertain. The CDR3 length is 16 residues. Trimming pared 3 bases from V and 0 bases from J, leaving 14 bases between. The germline CDR1 and CDR2 sequences are LNHDA and SQIVND (reference sequence). The CDR3 DNA is TGTGCCAGTAGTATTCCTCGAAGAGCAGCTAACTATGGCTACACCTTC. This sequence encodes CASSIPRRAANYGYTF.

The V call is TRBV5-5, the J call TRBJ2-5; a possible D gene is TRBD2 (6 bases). Trimming stripped 4 bases from V and 0 bases from J, with 16 bases between. CDR1 is SGHKS, CDR2 YYEKEE, per germline (reference sequence). CDR3 size: 16 residues. The CDR3 DNA reads as TGTGCCAGCAGCCTTAAGGAGGGAGAGAACCAAGAGACCCAGTACTTC. Its protein is CASSLKEGENQETQYF.

V gene TRBV5-6 combines with J gene TRBJ2-2, with a tentative D call TRBD2 (6 bases). Germline CDR1 reads SGHDT; CDR2 reads YYEEEE. V lost 0 bases, J lost 3 bases, and 9 bases lay in between. The CDR3 is 15 residues long. CDR3 bases: TGTGCCAGCAGCTTGGGGGGGGTTTACACCGGGGAGCTGTTTTTT. Encoded protein: CASSLGGVYTGELFF.

The gene calls are TRBV7-9 and TRBJ2-2, with 7 bases matching TRBD1. The CDR3 has 13 residues. Trimming removed 6 bases from V and 7 bases from J; junction bases left unmatched: 5. From germline, CDR1 is SEHNR and CDR2 FQNEAQ (reference sequence). CDR3 in amino acids: CASRPQGLGELFF. CDR3 DNA sequence: TGTGCCAGCAGGCCACAGGGGCTCGGGGAGCTGTTTTTT.

The rearrangement links TRBV19 to TRBJ2-1, with TRBD2 matching 9 bases. This CDR3 comprises 14 residues. Germline V gives CDR1 LNHDA, CDR2 SQIVND (reference sequence). The V gene end was trimmed by 7 bases and the J gene end by 7 bases; junction bases not matched to a gene: 8. For the CDR3, the DNA is TGTGCCAGTATGGCGGGAGGGTCTAATAATGAGCAGTTCTTC. It codes for CASMAGGSNNEQFF.

This clone was observed a handful of times. The chain joins TRBV7-2 to TRBJ2-3, with TRBD2 identical over 8 bases. CDR1 SGHTA and CDR2 FQGNSA come from the germline V gene. Trimming at V came to 1 base and at J to 3 bases, leaving 12 bases not matched to a gene. The CDR3 length is 18 residues. CDR3 coding DNA: TGTGCCAGCAGCTTAGTTGCGGGAGGCCTCCTAACAACAGATACGCAGTATTTT. Its protein is CASSLVAGGLLTTDTQYF.

The chain recombines TRBV4-2 with TRBJ2-7; no clear D. In germline, CDR1 is LGHNA, CDR2 YNFKEQ. Trimming pared 2 bases from V and 3 bases from J, leaving 2 bases between. There are 11 residues in the CDR3. The CDR3 loop reads CASSQHYEQYF. The DNA of the CDR3 is TGTGCCAGCAGCCAACACTACGAGCAGTACTTC.

The rearrangement joins TRBV11-3 to TRBJ1-4; no reliable D call. The CDR3 is made up of 13 amino acids. Germline V gene sequence: CDR1 SGHNT, CDR2 YENEEA. Trimming cost V 5 bases and J 7 bases, with 11 bases left between them. Written as DNA, the CDR3 is TGTGCCAGCAGCCCAAGGGTCGGTGAAAAACTGTTTTTT. The encoded protein is CASSPRVGEKLFF.

The chain recombines TRBV5-4 with TRBJ1-4, with TRBD1 matching 8 bases. The CDR3 is 15 residues long. Germline CDR1 reads SGHNT; CDR2 reads YYREEE (reference sequence). V trimming: 4 bases; J trimming: 6 bases; junction bases outside the gene matches: 8. CDR3 nucleotide sequence: TGTGCCAGCAGCCGAGGACAGGGTCCATATGAAAAACTGTTTTTT. Its translation is CASSRGQGPYEKLFF.

The rearrangement links TRBV7-9 to TRBJ1-2, with D hard to call. This CDR3 has 13 residues. V lost 5 bases and J lost 4, with 11 bases in between. CDR1 is SEHNR and CDR2 is FQNEAQ in the germline V gene (reference sequence). This CDR3 is CASSARGFYGYTF. The CDR3, as DNA: TGTGCCAGCAGCGCCCGCGGATTCTATGGCTACACCTTC. The full variable domain, its missing parts supplied by reference TRBV7-9 and TRBJ1-2, is DTGVSQNPRHKITKRGQNVTFRCDPISEHNRLYWYRQTLGQGPEFLTYFQNEAQLEKSRLLSDRFSAERPKGSFSTLEIQRTEQGDSAMYLCASSARGFYGYTFGSGTRLTVV.

The chain joins TRBV4-1 to TRBJ2-1; 9 nucleotides align to TRBD2. With V trimmed by 2 bases and J by 2 bases, 7 bases remained unmatched. The CDR3 loop spans 17 amino acids. The V gene's germline CDR1 is MGHRA and CDR2 YSYEKL. The CDR3 region has the DNA TGCGCCAGCAGCCAATCGCTAGCGGGATTGGCCTACAATGAGCAGTTCTTC. It is translated as CASSQSLAGLAYNEQFF.

J is TRBJ2-3 and V is TRBV5-6; possibly TRBD2 for D (6 bases). The germline V gene encodes CDR1 SGHDT and CDR2 YYEEEE. CDR3 length: 12 amino acids. The V end lost 4 bases, the J end lost 8 bases, and 11 bases lay between the germline ends. CDR3 coding DNA: TGTGCCAGCAGCACCCAGGAGGGTACGCAGTATTTT. Its translation is CASSTQEGTQYF.

This clone is judged medium-sized. The CDR3 sequence: CASSQEGAGGLLNEQFF. DNA for the CDR3: TGTGCCAGCAGCCAAGAAGGGGCGGGAGGCCTCCTCAATGAGCAGTTCTTC. The V and J genes are TRBV4-2 and TRBJ2-1; TRBD2 agrees at 8 bases. Looked up from germline, CDR1 is LGHNA and CDR2 is YNFKEQ. The CDR3 has 17 residues. V trimming: 0 bases; J trimming: 6 bases; junction bases outside the gene matches: 10.

The CDR3 reads CAIRDTNYEQYF. In nucleotides, the CDR3 is TGTGCCATCAGGGACACGAACTACGAGCAGTACTTC. V is TRBV10-3 and J is TRBJ2-7; weak D call: TRBD1 (5 bases). Germline CDR1 reads ENHRY; CDR2 reads SYGVKD. The CDR3 length is 12 residues. V was trimmed by 6 bases and J by 3 bases, leaving 9 bases between them.

DNA of the CDR3: TGTGCCAGCAGCTTGACGACAGGGGGATACGAGCAGTACTTC. Protein sequence: CASSLTTGGYEQYF. The rearrangement joins TRBV5-4 to TRBJ2-7; TRBD1 agrees at 9 bases. CDR3 length: 14 residues. Germline values: CDR1 SGHNT, CDR2 YYREEE (reference sequence). V was pared by 1 base and J by 4 bases, with 3 bases of the junction left unmatched.

The table lists this clone with a count of one. The rearrangement uses TRBV4-1 and TRBJ1-3; a possible D gene is TRBD1 (5 bases). The CDR3 runs to 15 residues. Germline CDR1 MGHRA, CDR2 YSYEKL. Trimming left V 0 bases short and J 2 bases short, with 8 bases between. The chain's CDR3 is CASSQETGTGNTIYF. CDR3 DNA sequence: TGCGCCAGCAGCCAAGAAACAGGCACTGGAAACACCATATATTTT.

This clone has a single count. The CDR3 spells CASSPEGKETQYF. The CDR3 bases are TGTGCCAGTAGCCCGGAGGGTAAGGAGACCCAGTACTTC. This chain connects TRBV19 to TRBJ2-5, with D tentatively TRBD2 (6 bases). The CDR3 has 13 residues. Trimming stripped 6 bases from V and 5 bases from J, with 13 bases between. Per the germline V gene, CDR1 is LNHDA and CDR2 is SQIVND (reference sequence). The variable domain in full, with the rest retrieved from reference TRBV19 and TRBJ2-5, is DGGITQSPKYLFRKEGQNVTLSCEQNLNHDAMYWYRQDPGQGLRLIYYSQIVNDFQKGDIAEGYSVSREKKESFPLTVTSAQKNPTAFYLCASSPEGKETQYFGPGTRLLVL.

This chain connects TRBV4-3 to TRBJ1-1, with D hard to call. The germline CDR1 and CDR2 sequences are LGHNA and YSLEER. Trimming removed 6 bases from V and 1 base from J, with 6 bases in between. This CDR3 contains 12 residues. CDR3 sequence reads: CASSLGNTEAFF. The CDR3 bases are TGCGCCAGCAGTCTGGGGAACACTGAAGCTTTCTTT.

The chain carries TRBV2 and TRBJ1-2, with 7 bases that match TRBD1. The CDR3 sequence is 15 residues long. With 6 bases clipped from V and 2 bases from J, the junction kept 9 bases outside the gene matches. Germline assignment: CDR1 SNHLY and CDR2 FYNNEI. CDR3 in DNA: TGTGCCAGCAGGGAGTGGACAGGCGAAAACTATGGCTACACCTTC. Translating it yields CASREWTGENYGYTF.

The rearrangement joins TRBV7-8 to TRBJ2-5; no definite D call. The CDR3 spans 15 residues. Germline CDR1 is SGHVS and CDR2 is FQNEAQ. The V end was cut by 0 bases, the J end by 2 bases, with 10 bases between. CDR3 bases: TGTGCCAGCAGCTTAGCGGGAATAGGACAAGAGACCCAGTACTTC. Encoded protein: CASSLAGIGQETQYF.

The chain has TRBV14 and TRBJ2-1; D gene ambiguous. Trimming took 2 bases from V and 8 from J, leaving 13 bases between them. CDR1 SGHDN and CDR2 FVKESK come from the germline V gene. This CDR3 is built from 14 residues. The CDR3 nucleotides read TGTGCCAGCAGCCAAAATTTTCCCCCCGATGAGCAGTTCTTC. Protein sequence: CASSQNFPPDEQFF. Based on the CDR3 plus reference TRBV14 and TRBJ2-1, the full variable domain is EAGVTQFPSHSVIEKGQTVTLRCDPISGHDNLYWYRRVMGKEIKFLLHFVKESKQDESGMPNNRFLAERTGGTYSTLKVQPAELEDSGVYFCASSQNFPPDEQFFGPGTRLTVL.

The V and J genes are TRBV7-2 and TRBJ2-6, with D perhaps assigned TRBD1 or TRBD2 (5 bases each). V was pared by 4 bases and J by 4 bases, with 8 bases between. Germline CDR1 is SGHTA and CDR2 is FQGNSA. The CDR3 is 14 amino acids. The CDR3 reads CASSSGSGANVLTF. The CDR3 DNA follows: TGTGCCAGCAGCTCAGGGAGCGGGGCCAACGTCCTGACTTTC. Based on the CDR3 plus reference TRBV7-2 and TRBJ2-6, the full variable domain is GAGVSQSPSNKVTEKGKDVELRCDPISGHTALYWYRQSLGQGLEFLIYFQGNSAPDKSGLPSDRFSAERTGGSVSTLTIQRTQQEDSAVYLCASSSGSGANVLTFGAGSRLTVL.

The rearrangement uses TRBV11-3 and TRBJ1-1; 7 bases line up with TRBD1. Losses at the gene ends were 5 bases for V and 6 bases for J; bases not matched to a gene: 9. Looked up from germline, CDR1 is SGHNT and CDR2 is YENEEA. The CDR3 contains 14 residues. The DNA for the CDR3 is TGTGCCAGCAGCAGGACAGGAGTAAAGGCTGAAGCTTTCTTT. Translating gives CASSRTGVKAEAFF.

The rearrangement joins TRBV6-1 to TRBJ2-1; D is possibly TRBD1 or TRBD2 (5 bases each). Trimming took off 6 bases at V and 3 bases at J, with 12 bases between the two ends. The CDR3 sequence is 14 residues long. CDR1 and CDR2 from the germline V gene are MNHNS and SASEGT. Here the CDR3 reads CASSARDLYNEQFF. The CDR3 coding sequence is TGTGCCAGCAGCGCCAGGGACCTCTACAATGAGCAGTTCTTC.

The gene calls are TRBV19 and TRBJ2-3, with 8 bases aligning to TRBD1. The CDR3 is 16 amino acids. CDR1 LNHDA and CDR2 SQIVND come from the germline V gene (reference sequence). V lost 3 bases, J lost 0 bases, and 5 bases stayed unmatched. The CDR3 bases are TGTGCCAGTAGTATCTGGGGACAGGAGAGCACAGATACGCAGTATTTT. Amino acids: CASSIWGQESTDTQYF.

The chain joins TRBV19 to TRBJ1-1, with TRBD1 matching 8 bases. CDR1 and CDR2 (germline): LNHDA, SQIVND (reference sequence). V shed 3 bases, J shed 6 bases, and the junction held 9 bases outside the gene matches. The CDR3 has 15 amino acids. CDR3 bases: TGTGCCAGTAGTATGTCTGCAGGGGGCATCCCTGAAGCTTTCTTT. Translated, it gives CASSMSAGGIPEAFF.

The CDR3 sequence: CASSTGADQPQHF. The CDR3 DNA follows: TGTGCCAGTAGTACCGGGGCGGATCAGCCCCAGCATTTT. The V gene is TRBV19, the J gene TRBJ1-5; D might be TRBD1 (5 bases). This CDR3 region has 13 residues. Germline V gives CDR1 LNHDA, CDR2 SQIVND (reference sequence). V was pared by 4 bases and J by 5 bases, with 9 bases between.